The rows below give T cell receptor beta chains drawn from one sample of a study of shared clonotypes between healthy human individuals. The method was immunoSEQ multiplex PCR; TCRdb's version includes in-frame clones alone and lacks a portion of them. The table includes under 2.5 million clones, around 92% detected once. Sequencing input: naive CD4+ T cells from PBMCs. The receptors originated from a man aged 18 to 29 in good health. Some clones in this sample may be carry-over from other donors' samples. The CDR3 runs from the conserved cysteine through the conserved F or W. A D gene is named only where the DNA matches it firmly. Expanded clones are given a class, and other clones once, few, many or no size at all.

clone size	V gene	J gene	D gene	CDR3 protein	CDR3 DNA
-	TRBV9	TRBJ1-2	-	CASSVAPGLNYGYTF	TGTGCCAGCAGCGTAGCCCCAGGACTCAACTATGGCTACACCTTC
-	TRBV2	TRBJ2-7	-	CASSPRSTSSYEQYF	TGTGCCAGCAGCCCAAGGTCTACTAGCTCCTACGAGCAGTACTTC
-	TRBV9	TRBJ1-2	TRBD1	CASSVETGSNSYGYTF	TGTGCCAGCAGCGTAGAGACAGGGAGTAACTCGTATGGCTACACCTTC
-	TRBV28	TRBJ1-3	-	CASSLGRTSGNTIYF	TGTGCCAGCAGTTTGGGACGCACATCTGGAAACACCATATATTTT
-	TRBV2	TRBJ2-2	-	CASSVLVGELFF	TGTGCCAGCAGTGTATTGGTCGGGGAGCTGTTTTTT
-	TRBV5-1	TRBJ2-3	TRBD1	CASSPGQSPDTQYF	TGCGCCAGCAGCCCGGGACAGTCCCCAGATACGCAGTATTTT
-	TRBV28	TRBJ2-3	TRBD2	CASSAQLAGVRDTQYF	TGTGCCAGCAGTGCCCAACTAGCGGGAGTTAGAGATACGCAGTATTTT
-	TRBV28	TRBJ2-7	TRBD1	CASSPPGQAIYEQYF	TGTGCCAGCAGTCCCCCCGGACAGGCCATCTACGAGCAGTACTTC
once	TRBV6-1	TRBJ2-1	-	CASSPRTDNEQFF	TGTGCCAGCAGTCCCCGGACAGACAATGAGCAGTTCTTC
-	TRBV28	TRBJ1-2	-	CASSSREEVLTF	TGTGCCAGCAGTTCGAGGGAGGAGGTCCTCACCTTC
-	TRBV5-1	TRBJ2-1	TRBD2	CASSWRTSGLNEQFF	TGCGCCAGCAGCTGGAGGACTAGCGGACTCAATGAGCAGTTCTTC
-	TRBV7-3	TRBJ2-3	TRBD2	CASSPLSGRAADTQYF	TGTGCCAGCAGCCCGCTTAGCGGGAGGGCCGCAGATACGCAGTATTTT
-	TRBV28	TRBJ1-1	-	CASSLRLFQVNTEAFF	TGTGCCAGCAGTTTAAGGCTTTTTCAAGTGAACACTGAAGCTTTCTTT
-	TRBV19	TRBJ1-2	TRBD1	CASRGTGGYGYTF	TGTGCCAGTAGAGGTACAGGGGGCTATGGCTACACCTTC
-	TRBV29-1	TRBJ2-1	-	CSVEGQRAYNEQFF	TGCAGCGTTGAAGGACAGCGAGCCTACAATGAGCAGTTCTTC
once	TRBV6-1	TRBJ2-6	-	CASSVASVGGAAGANVLTF	TGTGCCAGCAGTGTAGCGTCGGTTGGGGGGGCAGCCGGGGCCAACGTCCTGACTTTC
-	TRBV7-2	TRBJ2-3	-	CASSLVGTNTDTQYF	TGTGCCAGCAGCTTAGTCGGGACAAACACAGATACGCAGTATTTT
-	TRBV28	TRBJ1-3	-	CASSLLGKGNTIYF	TGTGCCAGCAGTTTACTGGGAAAAGGAAACACCATATATTTT
-	TRBV5-4	TRBJ1-2	TRBD1	CASSLWTGTGGYGYTF	TGTGCCAGCAGCCTATGGACCGGGACAGGGGGCTATGGCTACACCTTC
-	TRBV18	TRBJ1-5	TRBD1	CASSPRDRRTSNQPQHF	TGTGCCAGCTCACCCAGGGACAGGAGGACTAGCAATCAGCCCCAGCATTTT
-	TRBV7-9	TRBJ2-1	-	CASSLVVPSGIF	TGTGCCAGCAGCTTAGTGGTCCCATCCGGAATCTTC
-	TRBV29-1	TRBJ2-1	-	CSVEDAPRWEQFF	TGCAGCGTTGAGGACGCGCCCCGGTGGGAGCAGTTCTTC
-	TRBV6-6	TRBJ1-5	-	CASRQLGNQPQHF	TGTGCCAGCAGGCAATTGGGCAATCAGCCCCAGCATTTT
-	TRBV19	TRBJ1-2	-	CASTIDRPNYGYTF	TGTGCCAGTACGATCGACAGGCCCAACTATGGCTACACCTTC
-	TRBV30	TRBJ1-3	TRBD1	CAWSHRGPPGNTIYF	TGTGCCTGGAGCCACAGGGGGCCGCCTGGAAACACCATATATTTT
-	TRBV19	TRBJ1-5	-	CASSQGHPLPQHF	TGTGCCAGTAGTCAGGGACACCCTCTGCCCCAGCATTTT
-	TRBV25-1	TRBJ1-4	-	CASSRAGNEKLFF	TGTGCCAGCAGTCGAGCCGGTAATGAAAAACTGTTTTTT
-	TRBV5-1	TRBJ2-5	TRBD2	CASSLAGAGSGEQYF	TGCGCCAGCAGCTTGGCGGGAGCCGGCAGCGGGGAGCAGTACTTC
once	TRBV28	TRBJ1-5	TRBD1	CASSLFPGGIARNQPQHF	TGTGCCAGCAGTTTATTTCCAGGGGGGATTGCGCGCAATCAGCCCCAGCATTTT
-	TRBV5-1	TRBJ2-1	TRBD2	CASSSIAGGNYNEQFF	TGCGCCAGCAGCTCGATAGCGGGAGGGAATTACAATGAGCAGTTCTTC
few	TRBV2	TRBJ1-1	-	CASSVVNRATEAFF	TGTGCCAGCAGTGTAGTAAACAGGGCCACTGAAGCTTTCTTT
-	TRBV5-1	TRBJ2-1	-	CASSLGGTPLANEQFF	TGCGCCAGCAGCTTGGGTGGGACACCCTTGGCCAATGAGCAGTTCTTC
-	TRBV28	TRBJ1-1	TRBD1	CASTVGGDSGSTEAFF	TGTGCCAGCACCGTTGGGGGGGACAGCGGATCCACTGAAGCTTTCTTT
-	TRBV19	TRBJ2-5	TRBD1	CASSIVGGTGISETQYF	TGTGCCAGTAGTATAGTTGGGGGGACAGGGATTTCGGAGACCCAGTACTTC
-	TRBV10-3	TRBJ2-1	-	CAISDPSGASSYNEQFF	TGTGCCATCAGTGACCCGAGCGGTGCCAGCTCCTACAATGAGCAGTTCTTC
-	TRBV28	TRBJ2-7	-	CASRPLGGKSYEQYF	TGTGCCAGCAGGCCCCTAGGCGGGAAGTCCTACGAGCAGTACTTC
few	TRBV18	TRBJ1-1	TRBD1	CASSPGTDEAFF	TGTGCCAGCTCACCAGGGACAGATGAAGCTTTCTTT
once	TRBV7-9	TRBJ2-2	TRBD1	CASTRTGDGTGELFF	TGTGCCAGCACAAGGACAGGGGATGGCACCGGGGAGCTGTTTTTT
once	TRBV7-2	TRBJ2-7	TRBD2	CASSLGGLAVGYEQYF	TGTGCCAGCAGCTTGGGGGGACTAGCGGTCGGTTACGAGCAGTACTTC
-	TRBV7-8	TRBJ1-1	-	CASSLDTLNTEAFF	TGTGCCAGCAGCTTAGATACTTTGAACACTGAAGCTTTCTTT
-	TRBV28	TRBJ1-1	-	CASTYWGNTEAFF	TGTGCCAGCACCTACTGGGGGAACACTGAAGCTTTCTTT
-	TRBV7-9	TRBJ2-5	-	CASSLGIAEKETQYF	TGTGCCAGCAGCTTAGGTATAGCGGAGAAAGAGACCCAGTACTTC
-	TRBV5-4	TRBJ2-3	-	CASSQDFTDTQYF	TGTGCCAGCAGCCAGGACTTCACAGATACGCAGTATTTT
-	TRBV5-1	TRBJ2-7	TRBD2	CASSLGFWGEGNEQYF	TGCGCCAGCAGCTTGGGATTTTGGGGGGAGGGCAACGAGCAGTACTTC
-	TRBV2	TRBJ2-2	TRBD2	CASRGLAGANTGELFF	TGTGCCAGCAGGGGACTAGCGGGGGCGAACACCGGGGAGCTGTTTTTT
once	TRBV4-3	TRBJ2-7	TRBD1	CASSTTDRGYEQYF	TGCGCCAGCAGCACCACGGACAGGGGCTACGAGCAGTACTTC
-	TRBV28	TRBJ1-5	-	CASSLLGNNQPQHF	TGTGCCAGCAGTTTATTGGGGAACAATCAGCCCCAGCATTTT
-	TRBV6-6	TRBJ1-4	-	CASSSREGLEGRKLFF	TGTGCCAGCAGTTCCCGGGAGGGGCTTGAGGGGAGAAAACTGTTTTTT